What follows are 32 T cell receptor beta chains derived from one specimen sequenced in a study of blood T cell repertoires in COVID-19. This table comes from immunoSEQ multiplex PCR, and its TCRdb copy is limited to in-frame clones, with some not included. The sample contains fewer than 100,000 clones, about nine tenths of which appear only once. Input material: peripheral blood. These receptors were collected from a woman in her 50s in a cohort sampled during active COVID-19.

This chain connects TRBV5-1 to TRBJ2-5, with 8 bases identical to TRBD1. Per the germline V gene, CDR1 is SGHRS and CDR2 is YFSETQ. CDR3 size: 13 residues. J lost 4 bases, V lost 5 bases, and 4 bases had no gene match. CDR3: CASRTGVSETQYF. CDR3 coding DNA: TGCGCCAGCAGGACAGGGGTTTCAGAGACCCAGTACTTC.

V is TRBV2 and J is TRBJ1-1; 7 bases agree with TRBD1. The CDR3 has 15 amino acids. Germline V lookup: CDR1 SNHLY, CDR2 FYNNEI. The V and J ends lost 2 bases and 8 bases, in that order; junction bases with no gene match: 11. The DNA for the CDR3 is TGTGCCAGCAGTGAATCTAGGGGACAGCTTCTGGAAGCTTTCTTT. It yields the protein CASSESRGQLLEAFF.

This chain links TRBV5-1 with TRBJ2-1; 8 bases line up with TRBD2. This CDR3 has 13 amino acids. Germline loops: CDR1 SGHRS, CDR2 YFSETQ. V was pared by 2 bases and J by 5 bases, with 0 bases of the junction left unmatched. The CDR3: CASSLLADNEQFF. CDR3 in DNA: TGCGCCAGCAGCTTACTAGCGGACAATGAGCAGTTCTTC.

The V and J genes are TRBV4-2 and TRBJ2-2; no definite D call. Per germline, CDR1 LGHNA and CDR2 YNFKEQ. The V gene lost 0 bases and the J gene lost 6 bases, with 5 bases spanning the gap. CDR3 size: 13 residues. CDR3 coding DNA: TGTGCCAGCAGCCAAGACGTATCCGGGGAGCTGTTTTTT. Translating it yields CASSQDVSGELFF.

About this clone: Sequence at one end of the junction differs from germline and may be a read error. The chain has TRBV11-3 and TRBJ1-1; D remains ambiguous. The V gene's germline CDR1 is SGHNT and CDR2 YENEEA. This CDR3 spans 13 amino acids. CDR3 loop: CASSLETSGGLIF. CDR3 coding DNA: TGTGCCAGCAGCTTAGAAACGAGCGGCGGTTTGATCTTT.

Concerning this clone: One end of the junction is discordant with germline, which a read error may explain. V is TRBV27 and J is TRBJ1-6; weak D call: TRBD1 (6 bases). From germline, CDR1 is MNHEY and CDR2 SMNVEV (reference sequence). There are 16 residues in the CDR3. The CDR3 spells CPQAPGTTLKDSPLHF. DNA of the CDR3: TGCCCACAGGCCCCCGGGACAACTTTAAAGGATTCACCCCTCCACTTT.

CDR3 DNA sequence: TGTGCCAGCAGTGCATACAGGGGGGGTTTCGAGACCCAGTACTTC. Translating gives CASSAYRGGFETQYF. The chain is built from TRBV2 and TRBJ2-5; perhaps TRBD1 as D (8 bases). There are 15 residues in the CDR3. CDR1 and CDR2 from the germline V gene are SNHLY and FYNNEI. Trimming stripped 4 bases from V and 5 bases from J, with 17 bases between.

This sequence joins TRBV11-2 and TRBJ2-7, with D possibly being TRBD1 (6 bases). CDR1 SGHAT and CDR2 FQNNGV come from the germline V gene. V was cut by 2 bases and J by 5 bases, with 13 bases left in between. The CDR3 loop spans 14 amino acids. The CDR3 region is CASSLSRGSDEQYF. The DNA of the CDR3 is TGTGCCAGCAGCTTATCCAGGGGCTCGGACGAGCAGTACTTC.

This rearrangement joins TRBV11-2 to TRBJ1-5; D unresolved. V was cut by 5 bases and J by 1 base, with 12 bases left in between. The germline gives CDR1 SGHAT, CDR2 FQNNGV. This CDR3 contains 15 residues. The CDR3 DNA is TGTGCCAGCAGCCCTACAACCGGGAGCAATCAGCCCCAGCATTTT. It specifies CASSPTTGSNQPQHF.

The chain has TRBV13 and TRBJ2-1, with D perhaps matching TRBD1 (6 bases). V was clipped by 1 base and J by 4 bases, with 14 bases between them. CDR3 size: 16 residues. CDR1 and CDR2 from the germline V gene are PRHDT and FYEKMQ (reference sequence). CDR3 DNA sequence: TGTGCCAGCAGCTTAGTCAGGGGTAGCGTTTACAATGAGCAGTTCTTC. Its protein is CASSLVRGSVYNEQFF. Combining the CDR3 with reference TRBV13 and TRBJ2-1 gives the whole variable domain AAGVIQSPRHLIKEKRETATLKCYPIPRHDTVYWYQQGPGQDPQFLISFYEKMQSDKGSIPDRFSAQQFSDYHSELNMSSLELGDSALYFCASSLVRGSVYNEQFFGPGTRLTVL.

The chain employs TRBV6-1 and TRBJ1-5; 7 bases align to TRBD1. CDR1 and CDR2 (germline): MNHNS, SASEGT. This CDR3 region has 14 residues. V shed 2 bases and J 6 bases; nucleotides not matched to a gene: 4. The CDR3 sequence: CASSEYRQGQPQHF. The CDR3, as DNA: TGTGCCAGCAGTGAATACCGACAGGGTCAGCCCCAGCATTTT.

V gene TRBV3-1 (or the pseudogene TRBV3-2) combines with J gene TRBJ2-1, with TRBD1 identical over 12 bases. The CDR3 is made up of 16 amino acids. After removal of 3 bases from V and 4 bases from J, the junction contained 4 bases not matched to a gene. Germline V gives CDR1 LGHDT, CDR2 YNNKEL (reference sequence). CDR3 protein: CASSQGTGGGYNEQFF. As DNA, the CDR3 is TGTGCCAGCAGCCAGGGGACAGGGGGCGGGTACAATGAGCAGTTCTTC.

The rearrangement uses TRBV18 and TRBJ2-7; TRBD2 matches 10 bases. Germline CDR1 and CDR2: KGHSH and LQKENI. CDR3 size: 16 residues. The V and J ends lost 6 bases and 2 bases, in that order; junction bases with no gene match: 10. In DNA, the CDR3 is TGTGCCAGCTCCCCCAGTACTAGCGGGGACCCCTACGAGCAGTACTTC. This encodes CASSPSTSGDPYEQYF. Full variable domain (outside the CDR3, taken from reference TRBV18 and TRBJ2-7): NAGVMQNPRHLVRRRGQEARLRCSPMKGHSHVYWYRQLPEEGLKFMVYLQKENIIDESGMPKERFSAEFPKEGPSILRIQQVVRGDSAAYFCASSPSTSGDPYEQYFGPGTRLTVT.

The chain links TRBV3-1 (or the pseudogene TRBV3-2) to TRBJ1-2, with 8 bases aligning to TRBD1. Germline V gene data show CDR1 as LGHDT and CDR2 as YNNKEL (reference sequence). The CDR3 length is 15 residues. The ends lost 0 bases at V and 7 bases at J; junction bases unmatched: 7. This CDR3 reads CASSQDFSGGRGYTF. CDR3 bases: TGTGCCAGCAGCCAAGATTTCTCAGGGGGCCGTGGCTACACCTTC.

The V and J genes are TRBV10-3 and TRBJ2-6, with TRBD1 as a possible D gene (6 bases). This CDR3 has 16 amino acids. V was clipped by 10 bases and J by 0 bases, with 16 bases between them. Germline V CDR1 and CDR2: ENHRY, SYGVKD. CDR3 residues: CATGVLGGSGANVLTF. The CDR3 nucleotides are TGTGCCACCGGAGTCCTAGGGGGCTCTGGGGCCAACGTCCTGACTTTC.

V is TRBV28 and J is TRBJ1-5; 10 positions match TRBD1. J gave up 0 bases and V 6 bases, and 8 bases lay outside the gene matches. The CDR3 is 17 amino acids. Germline CDR1 MDHEN, CDR2 SYDVKM. CDR3 in amino acids: CASRWDRGRYSNQPQHF. The CDR3 region has the DNA TGTGCCAGCAGGTGGGACAGGGGACGTTATAGCAATCAGCCCCAGCATTTT.

V usage is TRBV20-1 and J usage is TRBJ2-1; D possibly corresponds to TRBD1 (5 bases). The CDR3 is made up of 11 amino acids. Germline lookup yields CDR1 DFQATT and CDR2 SNEGSKA (reference sequence). The CDR3 spells CSAFRAPEQFF. The CDR3 DNA reads as TGCAGCGCTTTCAGGGCCCCTGAGCAGTTCTTC.

V gene TRBV18 combines with J gene TRBJ1-1, with D tentatively TRBD1 (5 bases). The CDR3 sequence is 15 residues long. Germline V gene data show CDR1 as KGHSH and CDR2 as LQKENI. V lost 0 bases to trimming and J lost 3 bases, with 11 bases between them. CDR3 residues: CASSPPTGGYTEAFF. CDR3 nucleotides: TGTGCCAGCTCACCACCGACCGGGGGGTACACTGAAGCTTTCTTT.

The rearrangement joins TRBV5-4 to TRBJ1-6; TRBD1 agrees at 9 bases. The germline CDR1 and CDR2 sequences are SGHNT and YYREEE (reference sequence). This CDR3 region has 15 residues. V lost 4 bases, J lost 6 bases, and 5 bases stayed unmatched. The CDR3 protein is CASSPAGQGNSPLHF. CDR3 coding DNA: TGTGCCAGCAGCCCGGCGGGACAGGGTAATTCACCCCTCCACTTT.

The chain joins TRBV28 to TRBJ1-2; a possible D gene is TRBD1 (5 bases). The length of the CDR3 is 16 residues. Per the germline V gene, CDR1 is MDHEN and CDR2 is SYDVKM. V lost 8 bases and J lost 1, with 20 bases in between. As DNA, the CDR3 is TGTGCCAGCGCAGGAGGGGCAGTTAGCCTTAACTATGGCTACACCTTC. Residues: CASAGGAVSLNYGYTF.

V is TRBV19 and J is TRBJ2-5, with D tentatively TRBD2 (6 bases). Trimming pared 4 bases from V and 4 bases from J, leaving 13 bases between. CDR1 LNHDA and CDR2 SQIVND come from the germline V gene (reference sequence). This CDR3 region has 14 residues. The CDR3 reads CASSKEGWRETQYF. CDR3 DNA sequence: TGTGCCAGTAGTAAGGAGGGTTGGAGAGAGACCCAGTACTTC.

This rearrangement joins TRBV4-1 to TRBJ1-5; D uncertain. Germline CDR1 MGHRA, CDR2 YSYEKL. V was shortened by 1 base and J by 0 bases, with 19 bases between the two germline ends. The CDR3 extends over 19 amino acids. The CDR3 DNA reads as TGCGCCAGCAGCCAAGCGGGAGGAGGTCCTTATTATAGCAATCAGCCCCAGCATTTT. This translates into CASSQAGGGPYYSNQPQHF.

This rearrangement joins TRBV18 to TRBJ2-1; no clear D gene. This CDR3 is built from 12 residues. Germline CDR1 and CDR2: KGHSH and LQKENI. Deletions cut 2 bases from V and 8 bases from J, with 7 bases between. The CDR3 here is CASSPASDEQFF. DNA of the CDR3: TGTGCCAGCTCACCAGCGAGCGATGAGCAGTTCTTC.

This clone has more than one count but fewer than ten. The CDR3: CASSPGTGYQPQHF. The DNA for the CDR3 is TGTGCCAGCAGCCCGGGGACAGGTTATCAGCCCCAGCATTTT. This chain connects TRBV5-5 to TRBJ1-5; 8 nucleotides line up with TRBD1. Trimming cost V 4 bases and J 5 bases; bases outside gene matches: 5. CDR1 and CDR2 from the germline V gene are SGHKS and YYEKEE (reference sequence). This CDR3 is 14 amino acids long. The whole variable domain, remainder taken from reference TRBV5-5 and TRBJ1-5, is DAGVTQSPTHLIKTRGQQVTLRCSPISGHKSVSWYQQVLGQGPQFIFQYYEKEERGRGNFPDRFSARQFPNYSSELNVNALLLGDSALYLCASSPGTGYQPQHFGDGTRLSIL.

The genes are TRBV4-1 and TRBJ1-2; D perhaps matches TRBD1 (6 bases). The germline gives CDR1 MGHRA, CDR2 YSYEKL. V shed 4 bases and J shed 1 base, with 13 bases lying between them. This CDR3 has 15 amino acids. In DNA form, the CDR3 reads TGCGCCAGCAGCCCAGGACAGTCCGTTAACTATGGCTACACCTTC. Translated: CASSPGQSVNYGYTF.

This chain joins TRBV4-1 and TRBJ2-7; TRBD2 agrees at 10 bases. J gave up 4 bases and V 0 bases, and 6 bases lay outside the gene matches. The CDR3 extends over 16 amino acids. Looked up from germline, CDR1 is MGHRA and CDR2 is YSYEKL. The CDR3 protein is CASSQDQRAGGYEQYF. The CDR3 DNA sequence: TGCGCCAGCAGCCAAGATCAGCGAGCGGGAGGGTACGAGCAGTACTTC.

This rearrangement joins TRBV19 to TRBJ2-1, with TRBD2 identical over 9 bases. Germline assignment: CDR1 LNHDA and CDR2 SQIVND (reference sequence). J lost 7 bases, V lost 5 bases, and 9 bases had no gene match. The CDR3 covers 15 residues. This chain's CDR3 is CASSPRTSVGNEQFF. Here the CDR3 DNA reads TGTGCCAGTAGTCCCCGGACTAGCGTGGGGAATGAGCAGTTCTTC.

This sequence joins TRBV6-6 and TRBJ2-4, with TRBD1 matching over 9 bases. Trimming removed 5 bases from V and 6 bases from J; junction bases left unmatched: 8. Germline assignment: CDR1 MNHNY and CDR2 SVGAGI (reference sequence). This CDR3 spans 15 amino acids. The CDR3 loop reads CASSLLPGQGNIQYF. CDR3 nucleotides: TGTGCCAGCAGTCTACTTCCGGGACAGGGAAACATTCAGTACTTC.

In this sample, this clone turned up once. The chain links TRBV14 to TRBJ1-6, with 10 bases fitting TRBD1. In germline, CDR1 is SGHDN, CDR2 FVKESK. Losses at the gene ends were 1 base for V and 8 bases for J; bases not matched to a gene: 5. The CDR3 length is 16 residues. Written as DNA, the CDR3 is TGTGCCAGCAGCCAAGGAATGGGACAGGGGCATTCACCCCTCCACTTT. As protein: CASSQGMGQGHSPLHF.

The V and J genes are TRBV11-2 and TRBJ1-5; D is perhaps TRBD1 (5 bases). Trimming took off 1 base at V and 7 bases at J, with 14 bases between the two ends. The CDR3 totals 15 residues. CDR1 and CDR2 from the germline V gene are SGHAT and FQNNGV. The CDR3 DNA follows: TGTGCCAGCAGCTTAGCCCCAGGAGGGGTCCAGCCCCAGCATTTT. This translates into CASSLAPGGVQPQHF.

The chain has TRBV7-3 and TRBJ2-1, with TRBD2 matching over 8 bases. The germline V gene has CDR1 SGHTA and CDR2 FQGTGA. The V gene end was trimmed by 5 bases and the J gene end by 6 bases; junction bases not matched to a gene: 12. The CDR3 covers 16 residues. The CDR3 protein is CASSMQGIAGFNEQFF. CDR3 DNA sequence: TGTGCCAGCAGCATGCAGGGGATAGCGGGGTTCAATGAGCAGTTCTTC.

The chain couples TRBV5-1 to TRBJ2-5; D unclear. This CDR3 is built from 13 residues. Germline V gives CDR1 SGHRS, CDR2 YFSETQ. V was trimmed by 0 bases and J by 5 bases, leaving 8 bases between them. CDR3 bases: TGCGCCAGCAGCTTGGCCCTAGTTGAGACCCAGTACTTC. The encoded protein is CASSLALVETQYF.